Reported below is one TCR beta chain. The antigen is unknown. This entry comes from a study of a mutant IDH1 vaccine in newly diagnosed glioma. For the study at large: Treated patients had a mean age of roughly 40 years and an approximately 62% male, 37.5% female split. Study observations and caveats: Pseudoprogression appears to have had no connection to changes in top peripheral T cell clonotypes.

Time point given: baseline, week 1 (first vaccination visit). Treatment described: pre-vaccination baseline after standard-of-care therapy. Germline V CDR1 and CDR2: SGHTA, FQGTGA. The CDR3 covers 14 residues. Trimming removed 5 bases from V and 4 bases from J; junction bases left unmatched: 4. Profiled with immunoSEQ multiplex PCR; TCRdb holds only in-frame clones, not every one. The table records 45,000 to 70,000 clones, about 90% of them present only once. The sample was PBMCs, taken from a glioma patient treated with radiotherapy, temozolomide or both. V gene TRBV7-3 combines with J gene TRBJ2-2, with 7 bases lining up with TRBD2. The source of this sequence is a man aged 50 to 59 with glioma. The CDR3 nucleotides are TGTGCCAGCAGCGCTAGCGGACTCACCGGGGAGCTGTTTTTT. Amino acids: CASSASGLTGELFF.